This T cell receptor (beta chain) was found in a study of blood T cells in healthy people across ages. Study summary: Per two T cells, template switching captured roughly one barcoded beta molecule.

A sample-barcoded 5' primer and a J-beta primer mix were used in a second PCR of roughly 7 to 12 cycles. Using its own MiXCR run on the 5' RACE reads, TCRdb lists one record per CDR3 protein. This sample has some 1,800,000 distinct CDR3 sequences, with around 42% found just once. The J segment lost 0 bases and the V segment lost 0 bases, leaving 1 base of the junction unmatched. CDR1 SGHNT and CDR2 YYREEE come from the germline V gene (reference sequence). The CDR3 loop spans 16 amino acids. This clonotype was observed a handful of times. Its matching antigen is unknown. The study, taken as a whole, reports: Across the age range, TCR beta diversity per million T cells fell in a roughly linear way. PBMC samples, being unsorted, prevented any conclusive comparison of naive and antigen-experienced cells.

Every sample yielded at least 7 million isolated PBMCs. What was sequenced was blood. The receptor's source is a human donor in good health. This sequence joins TRBV5-4 and TRBJ2-4; 9 bases fit TRBD2. CDR3 in amino acids: CASSLGSGGAKNIQYF. DNA of the CDR3: TGTGCCAGCAGCTTGGGTAGCGGGGGAGCCAAAAACATTCAGTACTTC.